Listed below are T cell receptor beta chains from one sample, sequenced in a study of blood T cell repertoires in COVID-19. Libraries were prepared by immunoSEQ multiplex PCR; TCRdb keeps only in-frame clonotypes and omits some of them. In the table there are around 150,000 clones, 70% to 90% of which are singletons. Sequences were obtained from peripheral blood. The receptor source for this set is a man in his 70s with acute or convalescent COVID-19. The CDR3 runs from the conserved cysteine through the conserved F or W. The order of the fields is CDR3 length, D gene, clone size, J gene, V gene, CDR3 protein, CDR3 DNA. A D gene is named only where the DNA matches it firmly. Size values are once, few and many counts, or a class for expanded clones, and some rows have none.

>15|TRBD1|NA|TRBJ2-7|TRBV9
CASSVGWTGGSEQYF
TGTGCCAGCAGCGTAGGGTGGACAGGGGGCAGCGAGCAGTACTTC
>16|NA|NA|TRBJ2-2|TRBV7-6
CASSKSGNANTGELFF
TGTGCCAGCAGCAAAAGCGGAAATGCGAACACCGGGGAGCTGTTTTTT
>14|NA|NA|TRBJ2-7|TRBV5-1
CASGLGGTAYEQYF
TGCGCCAGCGGGTTGGGGGGGACAGCCTACGAGCAGTACTTC
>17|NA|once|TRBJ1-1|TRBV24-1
CAKMGSTGSELNTEAFF
TGTGCCAAGATGGGCTCGACAGGCTCCGAATTGAACACTGAAGCTTTCTTT
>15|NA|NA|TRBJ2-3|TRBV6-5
CASSYQGGSTDTQYF
TGTGCCAGCAGTTATCAGGGGGGTAGCACAGATACGCAGTATTTT
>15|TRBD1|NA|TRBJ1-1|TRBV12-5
CASGLVGQVNTEAFF
TGTGCTAGTGGTTTGGTGGGACAGGTGAACACTGAAGCTTTCTTT
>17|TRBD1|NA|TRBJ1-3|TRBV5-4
CASSSGVRQGAGNTIYF
TGTGCCAGCAGCTCCGGAGTCCGACAGGGGGCGGGAAACACCATATATTTT
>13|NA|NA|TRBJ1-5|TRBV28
CASSLGGLQPQHF
TGTGCCAGCAGTTTGGGGGGTTTACAGCCCCAGCATTTT
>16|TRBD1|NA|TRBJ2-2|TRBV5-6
CASSFRTGGWVGELFF
TGTGCCAGCAGCTTCCGGACAGGGGGCTGGGTTGGGGAGCTGTTTTTT
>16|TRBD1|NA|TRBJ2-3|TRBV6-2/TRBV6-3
CASSPNTGQGVDTQYF
TGTGCCAGCAGCCCTAATACCGGACAGGGAGTAGATACGCAGTATTTT
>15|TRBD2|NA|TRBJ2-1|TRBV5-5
CASIPGLSLYNEQFF
TGTGCCAGCATCCCGGGACTATCCCTCTACAATGAGCAGTTCTTC
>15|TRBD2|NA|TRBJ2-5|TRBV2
CASSGLAGEGETQYF
TGTGCCAGCAGCGGACTAGCGGGAGAAGGAGAGACCCAGTACTTC
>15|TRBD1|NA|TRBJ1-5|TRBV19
CASSIGRQGNQPQHF
TGTGCCAGTAGTATAGGGAGACAGGGGAATCAGCCCCAGCATTTT
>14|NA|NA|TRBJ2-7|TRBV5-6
CASSLGTPSYEQYF
TGTGCCAGCAGCTTGGGGACTCCATCCTACGAGCAGTACTTC
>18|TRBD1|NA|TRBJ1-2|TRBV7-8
CASSLGGDRELEGYGYTF
TGTGCCAGCAGCTTAGGAGGGGACAGGGAGTTGGAGGGTTATGGCTACACCTTC
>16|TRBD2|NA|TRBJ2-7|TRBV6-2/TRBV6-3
CASSYPPWLAAYEQYF
TGTGCCAGCAGTTACCCACCCTGGCTAGCGGCCTACGAGCAGTACTTC
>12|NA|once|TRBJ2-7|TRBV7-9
CASSPTSYEQYF
TGTGCCAGCAGCCCCACTAGTTACGAGCAGTACTTC
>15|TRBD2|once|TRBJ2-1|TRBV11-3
CASSLAPSGYNEQFF
TGTGCCAGCAGCTTAGCGCCTAGCGGATACAATGAGCAGTTCTTC
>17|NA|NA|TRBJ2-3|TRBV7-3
CASSPATAGAGTDTQYF
TGTGCCAGCAGCCCCGCCACGGCGGGGGCTGGCACAGATACGCAGTATTTT
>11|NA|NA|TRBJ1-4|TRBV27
CASSRGEKLFF
TGTGCCAGCAGTCGGGGGGAAAAACTGTTTTTT
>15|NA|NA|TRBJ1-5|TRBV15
CATSRDLLSNQPQHF
TGTGCCACCAGCAGAGATCTGTTGAGCAATCAGCCCCAGCATTTT
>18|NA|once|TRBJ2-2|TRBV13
CASSNKGGEGRNTGELFF
TGTGCCAGCAGTAACAAAGGGGGGGAGGGCCGGAACACCGGGGAGCTGTTTTTT